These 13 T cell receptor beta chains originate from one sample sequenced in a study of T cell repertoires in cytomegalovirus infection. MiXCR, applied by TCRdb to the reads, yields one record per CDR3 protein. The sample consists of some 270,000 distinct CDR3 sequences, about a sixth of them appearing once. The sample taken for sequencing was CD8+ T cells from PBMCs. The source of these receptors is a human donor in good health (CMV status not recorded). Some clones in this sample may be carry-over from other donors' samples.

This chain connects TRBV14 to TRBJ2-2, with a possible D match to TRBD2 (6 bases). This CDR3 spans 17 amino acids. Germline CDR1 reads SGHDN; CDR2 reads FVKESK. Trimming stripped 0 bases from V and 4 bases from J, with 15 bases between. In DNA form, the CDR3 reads TGTGCCAGCAGCCAAGATTTTGGCGGGGTCACCACCGGGGAGCTGTTTTTT. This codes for CASSQDFGGVTTGELFF.

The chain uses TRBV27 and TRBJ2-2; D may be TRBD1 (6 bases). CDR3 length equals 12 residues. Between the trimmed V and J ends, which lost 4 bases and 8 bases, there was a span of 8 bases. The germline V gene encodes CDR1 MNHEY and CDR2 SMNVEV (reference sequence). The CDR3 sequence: CASSSGTGELFF. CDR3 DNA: TGTGCCAGCAGTTCCGGGACAGGGGAGCTGTTTTTT.

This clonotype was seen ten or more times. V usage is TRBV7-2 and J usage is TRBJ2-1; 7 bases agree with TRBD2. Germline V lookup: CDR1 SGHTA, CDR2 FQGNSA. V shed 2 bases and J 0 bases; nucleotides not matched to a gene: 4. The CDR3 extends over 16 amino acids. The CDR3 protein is CASSLRLAVSYNEQFF. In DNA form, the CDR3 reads TGTGCCAGCAGCTTACGGCTAGCGGTCTCCTACAATGAGCAGTTCTTC.

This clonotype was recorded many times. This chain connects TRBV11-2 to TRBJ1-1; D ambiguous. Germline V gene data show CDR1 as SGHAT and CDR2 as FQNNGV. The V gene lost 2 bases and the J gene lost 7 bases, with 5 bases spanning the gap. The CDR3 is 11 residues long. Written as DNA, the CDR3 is TGTGCCAGCAGCTTAAGGGTTGAAGCTTTCTTT. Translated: CASSLRVEAFF.

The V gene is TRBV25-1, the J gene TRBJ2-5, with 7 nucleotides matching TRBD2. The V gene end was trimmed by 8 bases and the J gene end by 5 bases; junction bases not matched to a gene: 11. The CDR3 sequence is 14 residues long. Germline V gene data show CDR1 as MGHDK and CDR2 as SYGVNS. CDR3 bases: TGTGCCAGCTCTAATCCGGGAGCGGGGGAGACCCAGTACTTC. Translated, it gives CASSNPGAGETQYF.

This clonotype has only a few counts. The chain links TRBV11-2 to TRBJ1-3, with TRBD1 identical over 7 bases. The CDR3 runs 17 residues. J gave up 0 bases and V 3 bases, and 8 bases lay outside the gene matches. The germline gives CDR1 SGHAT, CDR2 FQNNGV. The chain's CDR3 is CASSFATGRFSGNTIYF. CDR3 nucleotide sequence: TGTGCCAGCAGCTTCGCGACAGGGCGCTTCTCTGGAAACACCATATATTTT.

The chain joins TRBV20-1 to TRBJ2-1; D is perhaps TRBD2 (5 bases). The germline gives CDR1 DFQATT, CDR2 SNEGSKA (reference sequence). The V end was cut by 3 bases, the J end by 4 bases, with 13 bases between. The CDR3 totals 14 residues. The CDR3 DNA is TGCAGTGCTAGTTCTTCAGCGGATTACAATGAGCAGTTCTTC. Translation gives CSASSSADYNEQFF.

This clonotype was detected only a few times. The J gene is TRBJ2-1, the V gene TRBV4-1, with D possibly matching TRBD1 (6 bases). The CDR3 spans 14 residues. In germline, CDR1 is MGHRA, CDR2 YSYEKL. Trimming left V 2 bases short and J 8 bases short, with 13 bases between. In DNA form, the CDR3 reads TGCGCCAGCAGCCAATCCCCAGGGGCTGATGAGCAGTTCTTC. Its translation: CASSQSPGADEQFF.

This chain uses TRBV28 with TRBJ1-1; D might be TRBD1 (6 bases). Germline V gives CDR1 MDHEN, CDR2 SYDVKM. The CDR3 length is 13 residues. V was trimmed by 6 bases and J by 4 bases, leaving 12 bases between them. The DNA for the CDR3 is TGTGCCAGCAGGCAAGGGGGAGGCACTGAAGCTTTCTTT. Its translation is CASRQGGGTEAFF.

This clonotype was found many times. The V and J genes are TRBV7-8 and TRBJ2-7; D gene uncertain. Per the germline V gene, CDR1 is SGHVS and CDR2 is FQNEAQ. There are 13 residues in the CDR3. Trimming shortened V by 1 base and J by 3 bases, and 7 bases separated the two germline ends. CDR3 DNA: TGTGCCAGCAGCTTAGGGATGTACTACGAGCAGTACTTC. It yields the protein CASSLGMYYEQYF.

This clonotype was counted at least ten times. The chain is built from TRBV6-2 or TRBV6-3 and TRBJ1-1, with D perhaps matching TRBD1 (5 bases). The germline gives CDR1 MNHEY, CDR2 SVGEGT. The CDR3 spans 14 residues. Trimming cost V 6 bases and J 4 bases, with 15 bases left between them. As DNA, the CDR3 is TGTGCCAGCAGCCTCAGGGTGAGAGGCACTGAAGCTTTCTTT. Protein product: CASSLRVRGTEAFF.

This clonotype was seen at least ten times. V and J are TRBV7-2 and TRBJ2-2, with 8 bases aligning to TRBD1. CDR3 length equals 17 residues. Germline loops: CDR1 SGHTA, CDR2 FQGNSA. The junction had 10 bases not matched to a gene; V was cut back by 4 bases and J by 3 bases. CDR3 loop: CASSSHPRDRHTGELFF. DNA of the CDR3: TGTGCCAGCAGCTCTCACCCCCGGGACAGGCACACCGGGGAGCTGTTTTTT.

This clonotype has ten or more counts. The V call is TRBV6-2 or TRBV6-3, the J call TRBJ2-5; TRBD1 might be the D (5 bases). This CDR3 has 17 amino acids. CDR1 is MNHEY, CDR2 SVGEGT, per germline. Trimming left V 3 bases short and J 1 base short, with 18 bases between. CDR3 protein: CASSYDGQPVPQETQYF. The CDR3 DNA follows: TGTGCCAGCAGTTATGATGGACAACCCGTTCCCCAAGAGACCCAGTACTTC.